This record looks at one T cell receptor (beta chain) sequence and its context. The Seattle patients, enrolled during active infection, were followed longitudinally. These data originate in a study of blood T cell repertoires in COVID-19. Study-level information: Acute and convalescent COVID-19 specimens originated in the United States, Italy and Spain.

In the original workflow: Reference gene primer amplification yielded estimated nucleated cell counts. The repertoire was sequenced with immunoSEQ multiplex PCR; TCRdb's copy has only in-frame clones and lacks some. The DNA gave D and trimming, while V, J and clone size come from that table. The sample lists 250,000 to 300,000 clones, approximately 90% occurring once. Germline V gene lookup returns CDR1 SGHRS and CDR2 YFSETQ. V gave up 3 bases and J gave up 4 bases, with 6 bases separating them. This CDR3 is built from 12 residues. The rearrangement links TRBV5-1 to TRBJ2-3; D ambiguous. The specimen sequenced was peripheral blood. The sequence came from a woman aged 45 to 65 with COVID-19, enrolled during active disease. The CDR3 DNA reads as TGCGCCAGCAGCTATAATTCAGATACGCAGTATTTT. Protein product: CASSYNSDTQYF.